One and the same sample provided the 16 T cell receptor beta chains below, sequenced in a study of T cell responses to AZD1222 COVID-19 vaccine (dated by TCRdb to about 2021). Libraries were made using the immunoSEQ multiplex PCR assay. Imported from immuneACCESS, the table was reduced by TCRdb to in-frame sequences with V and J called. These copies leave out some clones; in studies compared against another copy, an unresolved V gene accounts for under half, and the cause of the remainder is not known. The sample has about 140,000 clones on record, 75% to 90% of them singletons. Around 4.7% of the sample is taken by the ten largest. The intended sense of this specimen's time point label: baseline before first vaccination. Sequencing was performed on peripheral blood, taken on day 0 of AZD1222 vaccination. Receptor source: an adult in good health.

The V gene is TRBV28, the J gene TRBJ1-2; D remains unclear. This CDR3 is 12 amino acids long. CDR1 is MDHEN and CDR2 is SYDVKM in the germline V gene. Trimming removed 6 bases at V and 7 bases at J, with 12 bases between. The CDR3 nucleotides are TGTGCCAGCAGCCTCCCCCTGGGTGGCTACACCTTC. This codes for CASSLPLGGYTF.

The DNA for the CDR3 is TGTGCCAGCAGCCCCAATACAGGGAGGAACACTGAAGCTTTCTTT. This encodes CASSPNTGRNTEAFF. This chain links TRBV7-6 with TRBJ1-1; D might be TRBD1 (6 bases). Germline V gene sequence: CDR1 SGHVS, CDR2 FNYEAQ. CDR3 length: 15 amino acids. Trimming left V 5 bases short and J 1 base short, with 14 bases between.

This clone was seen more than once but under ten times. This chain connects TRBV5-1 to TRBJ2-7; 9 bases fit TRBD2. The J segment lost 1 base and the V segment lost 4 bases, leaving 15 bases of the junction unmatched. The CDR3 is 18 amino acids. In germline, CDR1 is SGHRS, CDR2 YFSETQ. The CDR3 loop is CASSGGLATLRGSYEQYF. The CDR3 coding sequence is TGCGCCAGCAGCGGGGGACTAGCAACACTCCGAGGGTCCTACGAGCAGTACTTC. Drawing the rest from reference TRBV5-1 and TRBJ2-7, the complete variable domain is KAGVTQTPRYLIKTRGQQVTLSCSPISGHRSVSWYQQTPGQGLQFLFEYFSETQRNKGNFPGRFSGRQFSNSRSEMNVSTLELGDSALYLCASSGGLATLRGSYEQYFGPGTRLTVT.

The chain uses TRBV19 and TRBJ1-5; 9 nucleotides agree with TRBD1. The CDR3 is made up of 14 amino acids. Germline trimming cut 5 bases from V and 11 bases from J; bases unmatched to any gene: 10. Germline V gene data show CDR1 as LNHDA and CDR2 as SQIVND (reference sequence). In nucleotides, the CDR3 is TGTGCCAGTAGTCGGGACAGGGCCTCTCGGGCCCAGCATTTT. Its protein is CASSRDRASRAQHF.

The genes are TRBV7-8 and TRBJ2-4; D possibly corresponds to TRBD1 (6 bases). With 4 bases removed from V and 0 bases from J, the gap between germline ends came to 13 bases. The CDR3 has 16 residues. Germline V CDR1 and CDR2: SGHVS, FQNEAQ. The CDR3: CASSSQGSVAKNIQYF. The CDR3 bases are TGTGCCAGCAGCTCACAGGGATCTGTAGCCAAAAACATTCAGTACTTC.

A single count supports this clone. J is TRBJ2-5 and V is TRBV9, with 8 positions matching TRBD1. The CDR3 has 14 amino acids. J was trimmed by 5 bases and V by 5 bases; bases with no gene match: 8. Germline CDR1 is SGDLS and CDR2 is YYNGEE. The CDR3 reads CASSFDRGGETQYF. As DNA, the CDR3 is TGTGCCAGCAGTTTTGACAGGGGTGGCGAGACCCAGTACTTC. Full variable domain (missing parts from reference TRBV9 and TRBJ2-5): DSGVTQTPKHLITATGQRVTLRCSPRSGDLSVYWYQQSLDQGLQFLIQYYNGEERAKGNILERFSAQQFPDLHSELNLSSLELGDSALYFCASSFDRGGETQYFGPGTRLLVL.

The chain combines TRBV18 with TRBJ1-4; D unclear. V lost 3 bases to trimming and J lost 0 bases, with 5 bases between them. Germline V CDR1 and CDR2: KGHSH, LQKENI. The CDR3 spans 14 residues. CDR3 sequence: CASSPFSTNEKLFF. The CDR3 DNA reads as TGTGCCAGCTCACCCTTCTCAACTAATGAAAAACTGTTTTTT. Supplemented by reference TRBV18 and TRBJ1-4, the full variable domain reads NAGVMQNPRHLVRRRGQEARLRCSPMKGHSHVYWYRQLPEEGLKFMVYLQKENIIDESGMPKERFSAEFPKEGPSILRIQQVVRGDSAAYFCASSPFSTNEKLFFGSGTQLSVL.

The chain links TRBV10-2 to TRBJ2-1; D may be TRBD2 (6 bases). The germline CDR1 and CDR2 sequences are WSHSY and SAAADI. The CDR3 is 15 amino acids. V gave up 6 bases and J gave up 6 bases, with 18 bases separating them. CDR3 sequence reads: CASRLAGPLSNEQFF. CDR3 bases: TGCGCCAGCAGACTTGCGGGGCCCCTCTCCAATGAGCAGTTCTTC.

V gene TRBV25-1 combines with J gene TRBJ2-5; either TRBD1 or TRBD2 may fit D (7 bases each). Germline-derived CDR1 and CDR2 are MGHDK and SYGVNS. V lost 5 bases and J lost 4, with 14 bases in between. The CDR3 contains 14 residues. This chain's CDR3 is CASSNRGGVETQYF. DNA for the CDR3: TGTGCCAGCAGTAACAGGGGAGGGGTAGAGACCCAGTACTTC.

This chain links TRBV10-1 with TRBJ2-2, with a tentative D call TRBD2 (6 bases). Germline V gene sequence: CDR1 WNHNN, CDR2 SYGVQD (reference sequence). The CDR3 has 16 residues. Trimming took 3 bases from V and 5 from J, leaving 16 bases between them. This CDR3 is CASSDHSRGWTGELFF. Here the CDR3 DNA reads TGCGCCAGCAGTGACCACAGCCGGGGGTGGACCGGGGAGCTGTTTTTT.

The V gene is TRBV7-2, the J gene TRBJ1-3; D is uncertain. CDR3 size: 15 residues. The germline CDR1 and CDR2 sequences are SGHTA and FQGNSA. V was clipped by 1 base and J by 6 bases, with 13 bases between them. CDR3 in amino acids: CASSLGQVKQNTIYF. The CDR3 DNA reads TGTGCCAGCAGCTTAGGGCAGGTGAAGCAAAACACCATATATTTT. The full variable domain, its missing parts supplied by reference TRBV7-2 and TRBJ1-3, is GAGVSQSPSNKVTEKGKDVELRCDPISGHTALYWYRQSLGQGLEFLIYFQGNSAPDKSGLPSDRFSAERTGGSVSTLTIQRTQQEDSAVYLCASSLGQVKQNTIYFGEGSWLTVV.

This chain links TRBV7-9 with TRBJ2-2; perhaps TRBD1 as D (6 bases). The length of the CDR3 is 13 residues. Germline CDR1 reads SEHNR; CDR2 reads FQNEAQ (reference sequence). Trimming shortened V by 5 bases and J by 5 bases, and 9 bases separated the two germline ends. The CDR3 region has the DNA TGTGCCAGCAGCGCGCAGGGGACCGGGGAGCTGTTTTTT. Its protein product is CASSAQGTGELFF.

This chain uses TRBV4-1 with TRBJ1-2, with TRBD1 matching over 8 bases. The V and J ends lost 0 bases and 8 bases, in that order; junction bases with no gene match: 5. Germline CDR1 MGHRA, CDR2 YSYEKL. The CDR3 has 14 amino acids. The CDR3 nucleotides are TGCGCCAGCAGCCAAGAGGCAGGGGGCAAGGGCTACACCTTC. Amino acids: CASSQEAGGKGYTF.

The CDR3 DNA sequence: TGTGCCAGCAGTTTATCCGCCGGGGGCAGCGAGCAGTTCTTC. This sequence encodes CASSLSAGGSEQFF. The rearrangement joins TRBV27 to TRBJ2-1; D may be TRBD1 or TRBD2 (6 bases each). Trimming stripped 0 bases from V and 10 bases from J, with 13 bases between. The CDR3 consists of 14 residues. From germline, CDR1 is MNHEY and CDR2 SMNVEV (reference sequence).

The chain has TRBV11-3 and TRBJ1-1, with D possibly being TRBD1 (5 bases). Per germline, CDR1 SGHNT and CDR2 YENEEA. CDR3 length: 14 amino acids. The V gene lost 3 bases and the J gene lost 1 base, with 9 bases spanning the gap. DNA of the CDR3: TGTGCCAGCAGCTTGGGGCAGCGGAACACTGAAGCTTTCTTT. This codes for CASSLGQRNTEAFF.

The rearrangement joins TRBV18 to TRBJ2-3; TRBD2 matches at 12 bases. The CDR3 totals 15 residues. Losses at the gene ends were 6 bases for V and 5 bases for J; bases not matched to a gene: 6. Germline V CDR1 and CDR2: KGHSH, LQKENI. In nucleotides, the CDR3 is TGTGCCAGCTCCCCCGGACTAGCGGGGATAGATACGCAGTATTTT. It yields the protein CASSPGLAGIDTQYF.